This T cell receptor beta chain comes out of a study of T cells in narcolepsy. General study results and limits: In some patient and control memory CD4+ samples, autoreactive clones were absent. Reportedly, autoreactive clonotypes were serially detected in patients' blood but not controls'. Autoreactive HCRT-specific and TRIB2-specific clonotypes were marked in same-patient CSF-versus-blood CD4+ comparisons.

The CDR3 totals 13 residues. The V segment lost 4 bases and the J segment 4 bases; nucleotides outside the gene matches: 3. Germline values: CDR1 SGHTA, CDR2 FQGTGA. Note on this clone: Its cognate antigen is unknown.

Data came from immunoSEQ multiplex PCR; TCRdb stores just in-frame clones and leaves some out. The sample has fewer than 35,000 clones, roughly 80% seen once; the top ten hold approximately 1%. The chain is built from TRBV7-3 and TRBJ2-5, with 7 nucleotides matching TRBD2. This clonotype originated in a human donor with narcolepsy. Source material: CD45RA- memory CD4+ T cells from PBMCs. The CDR3 bases are TGTGCCAGCAGCTGGTCTAGCGGAGAGACCCAGTACTTC. It translates to CASSWSSGETQYF.